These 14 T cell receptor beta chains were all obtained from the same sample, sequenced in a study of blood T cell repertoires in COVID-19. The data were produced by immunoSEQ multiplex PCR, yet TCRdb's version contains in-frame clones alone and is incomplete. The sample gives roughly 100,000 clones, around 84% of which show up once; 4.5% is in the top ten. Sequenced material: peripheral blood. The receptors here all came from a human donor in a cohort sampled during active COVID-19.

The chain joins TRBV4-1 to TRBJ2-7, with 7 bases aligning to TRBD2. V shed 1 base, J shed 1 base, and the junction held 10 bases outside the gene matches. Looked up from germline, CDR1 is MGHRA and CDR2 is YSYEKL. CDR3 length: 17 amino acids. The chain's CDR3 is CASSQVFGTGGSYEQYF. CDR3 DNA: TGCGCCAGCAGCCAAGTGTTTGGCACCGGGGGGTCCTACGAGCAGTACTTC.

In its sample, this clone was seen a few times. The DNA for the CDR3 is TGTGCCAGCAGTGAAGTGGGTGGCGGGGCCCCCAGGGAGGAGACCCAGTACTTC. It codes for CASSEVGGGAPREETQYF. The chain combines TRBV6-1 with TRBJ2-5; D might be TRBD2 (6 bases). Germline lookup yields CDR1 MNHNS and CDR2 SASEGT. V lost 1 base to trimming and J lost 5 bases, with 23 bases between them. CDR3 length equals 18 residues.

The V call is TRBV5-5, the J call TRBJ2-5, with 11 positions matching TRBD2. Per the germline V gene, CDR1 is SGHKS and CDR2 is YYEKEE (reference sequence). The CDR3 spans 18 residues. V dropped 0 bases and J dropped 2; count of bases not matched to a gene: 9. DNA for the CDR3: TGTGCCAGCAGCTTGGCCTCTGGGGCTAGCGGGGGGCAAGAGACCCAGTACTTC. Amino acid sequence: CASSLASGASGGQETQYF.

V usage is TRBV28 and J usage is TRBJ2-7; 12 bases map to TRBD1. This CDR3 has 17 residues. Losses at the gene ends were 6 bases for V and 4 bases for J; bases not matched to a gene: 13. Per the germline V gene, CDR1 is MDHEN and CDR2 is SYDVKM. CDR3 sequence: CASSSHGTGGGLYEQYF. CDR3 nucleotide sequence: TGTGCCAGCAGCTCTCATGGGACAGGGGGCGGCCTGTACGAGCAGTACTTC.

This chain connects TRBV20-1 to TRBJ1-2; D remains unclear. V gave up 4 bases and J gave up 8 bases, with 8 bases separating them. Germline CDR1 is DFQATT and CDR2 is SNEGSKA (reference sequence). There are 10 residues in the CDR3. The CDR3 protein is CSANPQGYTF. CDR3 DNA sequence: TGCAGTGCTAATCCCCAGGGCTACACCTTC.

CDR3 in DNA: TGTGCCAGCAGCTTGACAGGTACCTACGAGCAGTACTTC. It translates to CASSLTGTYEQYF. The chain joins TRBV5-6 to TRBJ2-7, with D tentatively TRBD1 (5 bases). V shed 1 base and J shed 2 bases, with 7 bases lying between them. The CDR3 spans 13 residues. Germline V gene data show CDR1 as SGHDT and CDR2 as YYEEEE.

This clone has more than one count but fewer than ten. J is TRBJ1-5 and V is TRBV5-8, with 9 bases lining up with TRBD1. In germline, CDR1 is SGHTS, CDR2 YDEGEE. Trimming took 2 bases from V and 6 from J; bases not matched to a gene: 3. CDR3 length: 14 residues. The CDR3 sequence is CASSLDRGSQPQHF. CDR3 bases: TGTGCCAGCAGCTTAGACAGGGGGAGTCAGCCCCAGCATTTT.

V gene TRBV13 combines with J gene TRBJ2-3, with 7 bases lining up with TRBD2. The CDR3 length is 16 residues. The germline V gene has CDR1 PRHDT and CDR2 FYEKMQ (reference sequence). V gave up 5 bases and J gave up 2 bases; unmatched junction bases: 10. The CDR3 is CASSRGYAGVTDTQYF. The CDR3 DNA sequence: TGTGCCAGCAGCCGGGGGTATGCGGGAGTCACAGATACGCAGTATTTT.

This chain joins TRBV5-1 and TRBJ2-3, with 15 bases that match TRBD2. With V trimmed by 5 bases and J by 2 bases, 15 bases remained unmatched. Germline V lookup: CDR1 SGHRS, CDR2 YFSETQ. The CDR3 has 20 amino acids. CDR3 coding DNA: TGCGCCAGCAGACTCGAACCGGGACTAGCGGGGGGACAGTCCACAGATACGCAGTATTTT. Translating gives CASRLEPGLAGGQSTDTQYF.

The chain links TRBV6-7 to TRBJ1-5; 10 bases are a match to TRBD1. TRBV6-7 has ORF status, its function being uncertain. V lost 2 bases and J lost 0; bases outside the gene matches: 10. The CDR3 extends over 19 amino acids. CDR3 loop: CASSYPPDRGLTSNQPQHF. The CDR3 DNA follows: TGTGCCAGCAGTTACCCTCCTGACAGGGGGCTTACTAGCAATCAGCCCCAGCATTTT.

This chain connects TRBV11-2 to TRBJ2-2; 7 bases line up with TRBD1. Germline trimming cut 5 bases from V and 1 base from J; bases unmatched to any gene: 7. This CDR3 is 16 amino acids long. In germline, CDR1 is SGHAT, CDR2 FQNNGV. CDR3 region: CASSPPAGGNTGELFF. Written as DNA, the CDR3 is TGTGCCAGCAGCCCCCCAGCAGGGGGGAACACCGGGGAGCTGTTTTTT.

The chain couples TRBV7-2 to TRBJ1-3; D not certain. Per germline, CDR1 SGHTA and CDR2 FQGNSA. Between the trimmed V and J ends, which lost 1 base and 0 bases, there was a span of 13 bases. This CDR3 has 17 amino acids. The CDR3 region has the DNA TGTGCCAGCAGCTTAGGAGCCGGCCGGAGCTCTGGAAACACCATATATTTT. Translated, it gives CASSLGAGRSSGNTIYF. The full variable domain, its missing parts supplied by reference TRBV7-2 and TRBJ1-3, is GAGVSQSPSNKVTEKGKDVELRCDPISGHTALYWYRQSLGQGLEFLIYFQGNSAPDKSGLPSDRFSAERTGGSVSTLTIQRTQQEDSAVYLCASSLGAGRSSGNTIYFGEGSWLTVV.

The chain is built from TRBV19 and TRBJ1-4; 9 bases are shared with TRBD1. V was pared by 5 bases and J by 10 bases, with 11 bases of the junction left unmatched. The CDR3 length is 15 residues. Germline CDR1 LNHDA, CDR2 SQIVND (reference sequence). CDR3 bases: TGTGCCAGTAGTCTCTTCACAGGGGGCGGAAGAAAACTGTTTTTT. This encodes CASSLFTGGGRKLFF.

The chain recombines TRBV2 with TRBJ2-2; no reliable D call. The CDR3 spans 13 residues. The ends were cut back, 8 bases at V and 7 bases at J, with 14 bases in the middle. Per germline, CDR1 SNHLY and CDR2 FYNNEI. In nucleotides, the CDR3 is TGTGCCAGCCTCCCGGTATCAGGCGGGGAGCTGTTTTTT. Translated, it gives CASLPVSGGELFF.